The T cell receptor beta chain described here comes from a study of blood T cell repertoires in COVID-19. Study-wide context: The origin of the acute and convalescent COVID-19 samples was the United States, Italy and Spain.

As handled by the study authors: Amplification from reference gene primers served as the basis for estimated nucleated cell counts. The method was immunoSEQ multiplex PCR; TCRdb's version includes in-frame clones alone and lacks a portion of them. V, J and clone size are those of that table, while D and trimming were read from the DNA. The sample yields some 250,000 clones, approximately 81% seen once. Material: peripheral blood. This clonotype originated in a woman aged 55-70 years with active or convalescent COVID-19.

CDR3 sequence reads: CASSLRGTGNQPQHF. Here the CDR3 DNA reads TGTGCCAGCAGTCTCCGGGGGACAGGCAATCAGCCCCAGCATTTT. The chain couples TRBV6-5 to TRBJ1-5; 7 bases match TRBD1. This CDR3 contains 15 residues. V lost 5 bases, J lost 2 bases, and 6 bases stayed unmatched. Germline loops: CDR1 MNHEY, CDR2 SVGAGI.